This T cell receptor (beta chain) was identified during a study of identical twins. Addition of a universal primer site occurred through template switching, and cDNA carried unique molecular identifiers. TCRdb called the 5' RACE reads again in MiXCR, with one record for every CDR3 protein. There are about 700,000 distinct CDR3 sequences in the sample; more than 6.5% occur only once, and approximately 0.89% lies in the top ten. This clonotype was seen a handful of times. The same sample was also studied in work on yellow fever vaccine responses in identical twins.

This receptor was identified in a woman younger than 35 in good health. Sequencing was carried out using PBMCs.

The CDR3 loop is CASSPDRAHSYEQYF. CDR3 DNA: TGTGCCAGCAGCCCGGACAGGGCCCACTCCTACGAGCAGTACTTC. V gene TRBV5-5 combines with J gene TRBJ2-7, with 8 positions matching TRBD1. Trimming cost V 4 bases and J 0 bases; bases outside gene matches: 6. The CDR3 has 15 residues. In germline, CDR1 is SGHKS, CDR2 YYEKEE (reference sequence).